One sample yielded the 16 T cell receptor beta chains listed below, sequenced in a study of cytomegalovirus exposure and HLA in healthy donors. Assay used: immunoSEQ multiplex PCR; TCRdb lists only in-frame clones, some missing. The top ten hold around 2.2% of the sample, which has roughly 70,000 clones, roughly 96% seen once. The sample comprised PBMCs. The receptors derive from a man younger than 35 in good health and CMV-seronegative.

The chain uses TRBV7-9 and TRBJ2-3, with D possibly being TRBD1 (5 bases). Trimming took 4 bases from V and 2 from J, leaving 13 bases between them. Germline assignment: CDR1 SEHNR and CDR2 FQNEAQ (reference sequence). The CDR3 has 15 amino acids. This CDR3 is CASSSRQPSTDTQYF. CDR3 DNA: TGTGCCAGCAGCTCCCGACAGCCCTCCACAGATACGCAGTATTTT.

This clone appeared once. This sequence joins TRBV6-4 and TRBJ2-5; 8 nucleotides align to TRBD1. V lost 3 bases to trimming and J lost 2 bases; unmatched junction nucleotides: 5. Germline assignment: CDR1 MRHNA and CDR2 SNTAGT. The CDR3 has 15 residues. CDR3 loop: CASSEAGGGQETQYF. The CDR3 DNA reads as TGTGCCAGCAGTGAGGCAGGGGGCGGGCAAGAGACCCAGTACTTC.

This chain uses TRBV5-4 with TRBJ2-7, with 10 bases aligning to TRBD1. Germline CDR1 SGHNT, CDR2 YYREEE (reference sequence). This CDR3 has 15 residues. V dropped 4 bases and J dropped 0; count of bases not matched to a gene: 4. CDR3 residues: CASSPGQGNSYEQYF. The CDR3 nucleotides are TGTGCCAGCAGCCCGGGACAGGGGAACTCCTACGAGCAGTACTTC.

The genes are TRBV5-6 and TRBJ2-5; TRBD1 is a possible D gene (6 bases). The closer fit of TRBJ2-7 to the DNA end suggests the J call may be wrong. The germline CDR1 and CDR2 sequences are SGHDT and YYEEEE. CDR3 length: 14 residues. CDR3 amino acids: CASSPHGGPYEQYF. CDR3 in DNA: TGTGCCAGCAGCCCCCATGGGGGCCCCTACGAGCAGTACTTC.

This CDR3 is CASSSLTSGWDTQYF. CDR3 nucleotide sequence: TGTGCCAGCAGTTCCCTGACTAGCGGTTGGGATACGCAGTATTTT. V is TRBV27 and J is TRBJ2-3; 9 bases fit TRBD2. This CDR3 is 15 amino acids long. Trimming removed 4 bases from V and 6 bases from J; junction bases left unmatched: 8. Germline V gene data show CDR1 as MNHEY and CDR2 as SMNVEV (reference sequence).

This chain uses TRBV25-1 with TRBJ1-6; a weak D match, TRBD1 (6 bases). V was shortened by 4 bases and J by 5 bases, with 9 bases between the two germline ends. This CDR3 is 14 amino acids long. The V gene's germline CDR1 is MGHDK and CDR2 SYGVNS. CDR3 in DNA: TGTGCCAGCAGTGCGGACAGCGATAATTCACCCCTCCACTTT. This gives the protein CASSADSDNSPLHF.

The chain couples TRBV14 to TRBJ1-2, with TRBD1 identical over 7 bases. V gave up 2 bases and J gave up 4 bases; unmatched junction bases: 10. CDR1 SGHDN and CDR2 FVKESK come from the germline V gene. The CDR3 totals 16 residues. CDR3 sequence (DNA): TGTGCCAGCAGCCAACGGACAGGCCCGAAGAGCTATGGCTACACCTTC. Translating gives CASSQRTGPKSYGYTF.

The CDR3 nucleotides are TGTGCCAGCAGAGGGGGACAGAACACTGAAGCTTTCTTT. Protein sequence: CASRGGQNTEAFF. This rearrangement joins TRBV6-5 to TRBJ1-1, with D possibly matching TRBD1 (6 bases). V was cut by 6 bases and J by 1 base, with 9 bases left in between. The CDR3 has 13 residues. The V gene's germline CDR1 is MNHEY and CDR2 SVGAGI.

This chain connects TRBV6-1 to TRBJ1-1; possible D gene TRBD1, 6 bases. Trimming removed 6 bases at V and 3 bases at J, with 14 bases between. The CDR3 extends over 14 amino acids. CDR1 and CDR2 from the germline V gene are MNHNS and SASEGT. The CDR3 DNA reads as TGTGCCAGCAGGGGGACACCCCAGGACACTGAAGCTTTCTTT. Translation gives CASRGTPQDTEAFF.

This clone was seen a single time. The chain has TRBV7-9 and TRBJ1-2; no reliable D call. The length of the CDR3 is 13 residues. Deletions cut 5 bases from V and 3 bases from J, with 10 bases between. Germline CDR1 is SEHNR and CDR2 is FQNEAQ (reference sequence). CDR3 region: CASSLSTDYGYTF. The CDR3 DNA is TGTGCCAGCAGCCTATCAACCGACTATGGCTACACCTTC.

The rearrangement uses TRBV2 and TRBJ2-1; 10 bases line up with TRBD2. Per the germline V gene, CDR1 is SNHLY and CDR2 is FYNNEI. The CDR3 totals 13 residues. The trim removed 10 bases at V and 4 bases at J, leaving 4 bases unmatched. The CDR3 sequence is CATGLAQYNEQFF. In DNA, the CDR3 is TGTGCCACGGGACTAGCGCAATACAATGAGCAGTTCTTC. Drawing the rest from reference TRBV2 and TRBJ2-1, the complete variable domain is EPEVTQTPSHQVTQMGQEVILRCVPISNHLYFYWYRQILGQKVEFLVSFYNNEISEKSEIFDDQFSVERPDGSNFTLKIRSTKLEDSAMYFCATGLAQYNEQFFGPGTRLTVL.

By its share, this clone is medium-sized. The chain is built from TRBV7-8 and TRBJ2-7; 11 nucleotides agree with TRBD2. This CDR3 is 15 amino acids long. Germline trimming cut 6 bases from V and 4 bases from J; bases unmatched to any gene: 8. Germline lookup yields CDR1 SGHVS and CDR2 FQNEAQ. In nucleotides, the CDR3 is TGTGCCAGCAGACAAACTAGCGGGAGTGGTTACGAGCAGTACTTC. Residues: CASRQTSGSGYEQYF.

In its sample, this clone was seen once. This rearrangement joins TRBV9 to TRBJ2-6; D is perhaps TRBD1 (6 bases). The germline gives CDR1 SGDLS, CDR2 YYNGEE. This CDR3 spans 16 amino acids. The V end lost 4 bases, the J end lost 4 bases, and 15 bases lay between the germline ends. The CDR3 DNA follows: TGTGCCAGCAGCTCCCGGGCAGGGGACGGGGCCAACGTCCTGACTTTC. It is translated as CASSSRAGDGANVLTF.

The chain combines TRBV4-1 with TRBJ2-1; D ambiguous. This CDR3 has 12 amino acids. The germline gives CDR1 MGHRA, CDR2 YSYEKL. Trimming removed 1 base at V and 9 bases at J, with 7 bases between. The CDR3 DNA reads TGCGCCAGCAGCCAAGTCCGGAGTGAGCAGTTCTTC. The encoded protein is CASSQVRSEQFF.

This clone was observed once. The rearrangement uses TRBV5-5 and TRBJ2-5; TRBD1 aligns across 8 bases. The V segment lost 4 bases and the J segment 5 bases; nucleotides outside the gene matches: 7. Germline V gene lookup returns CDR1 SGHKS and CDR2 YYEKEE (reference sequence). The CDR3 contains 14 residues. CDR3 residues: CASSPRTGLETQYF. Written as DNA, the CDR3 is TGTGCCAGCAGCCCCCGGACAGGGCTGGAGACCCAGTACTTC.

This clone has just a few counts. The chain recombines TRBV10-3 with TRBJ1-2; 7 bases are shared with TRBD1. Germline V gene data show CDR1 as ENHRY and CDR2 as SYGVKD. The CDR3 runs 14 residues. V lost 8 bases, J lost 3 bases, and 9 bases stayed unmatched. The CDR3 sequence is CAIGTTRGDYGYTF. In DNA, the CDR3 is TGTGCCATCGGAACCACCAGGGGGGACTATGGCTACACCTTC.